This T cell receptor (beta chain) was sequenced for a study of T cells in Graves' hyperthyroidism and ophthalmopathy. Study-level findings and limits: Blood held most thyroid clonotypes expanded above 0.001 frequency.

No ophthalmopathy progression within 18 months constituted stable Graves' hyperthyroidism. Patients aged 18 to 65 had newly diagnosed hyperthyroidism that had lasted under 2 months. The PBMCs were taken from approximately 9.7 ml of fresh peripheral blood. What was amplified from RNA transcripts were TCR beta CDR3 regions. The study used the HTBI primer set for a first-round RT-PCR of the TCR CDR3. From the multiplex PCR reads, TCRdb called clonotypes with MiXCR, one entry per CDR3 protein. The repertoire includes under 350,000 distinct CDR3 sequences, about 21% of them detected once, and less than 65% sits in the top ten. The CDR3 consists of 13 residues. CDR1 is SNHLY, CDR2 FYNNEI, per germline. The V segment lost 2 bases and the J segment 10 bases; nucleotides outside the gene matches: 6. This clonotype showed up many times. Its antigen is still unknown.

Source material: blood. The source of this sequence is a woman between 50 and 59 years old with Graves' hyperthyroidism. The V and J genes are TRBV2 and TRBJ1-1, with TRBD1 matching over 8 bases. CDR3 DNA: TGTGCCAGCAGTGAACCACCGACAGGGGCAGCTTTCTTT. Translated, it gives CASSEPPTGAAFF.